These T cell receptor beta chains were read from a single sample in a study of blood T cell repertoires in COVID-19. The data were produced by immunoSEQ multiplex PCR, yet TCRdb's version contains in-frame clones alone and is incomplete. Among over 65,000 clones listed, roughly three quarters were seen once. Sequencing used peripheral blood. The source of these receptors is a man between 60 and 75 years old with COVID-19, enrolled during active disease. Each CDR3 is given without its conserved first and last residue. D genes are given only for firm matches.

v_call: TRBV7-7; d_call: TRBD2; cdr3_length: 16; cdr3_aa: ASSPGLAGGTGTGELF
v_call: TRBV11-2; d_call: .; cdr3_length: 13; cdr3_aa: ASSPFATAYYGYT
v_call: TRBV5-1; d_call: TRBD2; cdr3_length: 13; cdr3_aa: ASSSSGRSTDTQY
v_call: TRBV7-9; d_call: .; cdr3_length: 13; cdr3_aa: ASSLGGHMNTEAF
v_call: TRBV19; d_call: .; cdr3_length: 13; cdr3_aa: ASSSPRGRDQPQH
v_call: TRBV27; d_call: TRBD1; cdr3_length: 14; cdr3_aa: ASTLTAQGGTGELF
v_call: TRBV10-3; d_call: .; cdr3_length: 13; cdr3_aa: AINGLLAYNQPQH
v_call: TRBV5-4; d_call: TRBD1; cdr3_length: 13; cdr3_aa: ASSGKTGFNYGYT
v_call: TRBV5-4; d_call: TRBD2; cdr3_length: 13; cdr3_aa: ASSDFSGGTDTQY
v_call: TRBV5-5; d_call: .; cdr3_length: 14; cdr3_aa: ASSLRGQITGQPQH
v_call: TRBV9; d_call: .; cdr3_length: 12; cdr3_aa: ASSVSTGQETQY
v_call: TRBV5-4; d_call: TRBD1; cdr3_length: 11; cdr3_aa: ASSPTQGTTIY
v_call: TRBV2; d_call: .; cdr3_length: 13; cdr3_aa: ASSVTSGGGEKLF
v_call: TRBV9; d_call: TRBD2; cdr3_length: 14; cdr3_aa: ASSGAREGGENIQY
v_call: TRBV15; d_call: .; cdr3_length: 12; cdr3_aa: ATKRQGNTGELF
v_call: TRBV5-1; d_call: TRBD1; cdr3_length: 12; cdr3_aa: ASSLDRGLWEQY
v_call: TRBV2; d_call: TRBD2; cdr3_length: 13; cdr3_aa: ASSVLGGSSYEQY
v_call: TRBV19; d_call: .; cdr3_length: 13; cdr3_aa: ASSKAPSRGPEAF
v_call: TRBV5-1; d_call: .; cdr3_length: 11; cdr3_aa: ASSFTGTTEAF
v_call: TRBV5-5; d_call: TRBD1; cdr3_length: 13; cdr3_aa: ASSPRQGWGTEAF
v_call: TRBV7-2; d_call: .; cdr3_length: 12; cdr3_aa: ASSTRQWSETQY
v_call: TRBV6-4; d_call: .; cdr3_length: 13; cdr3_aa: ASRVTSLRSGEQF
v_call: TRBV5-1; d_call: TRBD2; cdr3_length: 14; cdr3_aa: ASSPASSGGAYEQY